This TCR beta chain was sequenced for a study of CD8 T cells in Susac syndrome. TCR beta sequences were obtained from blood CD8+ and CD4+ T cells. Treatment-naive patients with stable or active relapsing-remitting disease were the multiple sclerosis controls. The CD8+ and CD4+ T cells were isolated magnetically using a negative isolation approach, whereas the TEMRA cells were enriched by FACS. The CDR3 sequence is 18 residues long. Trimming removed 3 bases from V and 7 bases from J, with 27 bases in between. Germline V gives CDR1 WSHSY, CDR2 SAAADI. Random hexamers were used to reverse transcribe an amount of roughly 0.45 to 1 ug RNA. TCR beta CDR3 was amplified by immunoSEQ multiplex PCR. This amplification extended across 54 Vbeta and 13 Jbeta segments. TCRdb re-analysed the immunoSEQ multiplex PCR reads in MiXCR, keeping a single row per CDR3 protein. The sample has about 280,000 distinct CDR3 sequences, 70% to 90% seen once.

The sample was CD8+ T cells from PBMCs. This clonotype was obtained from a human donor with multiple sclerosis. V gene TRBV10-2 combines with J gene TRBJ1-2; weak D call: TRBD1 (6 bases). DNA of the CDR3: TGCGCCAGCAGTGACCCACCCTTCTTCGGGGGGCAATCTCGTGGCTACACCTTC. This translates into CASSDPPFFGGQSRGYTF.